In this sample, the clone carrying this TCR beta chain turned up a few times. Antigen specificity is unknown. A sample-barcoded 5' primer and a J-beta primer mix were used in a second PCR of roughly 7 to 12 cycles. Researchers report that each sample yielded at least 2.5 million CDR3-containing paired-end reads. TCRdb recomputed calls from the 5' RACE reads with MiXCR, one row per CDR3 protein. The table lists fewer than 600,000 distinct CDR3 sequences, about 27% of them singletons. This sample was taken from a study of blood T cells in healthy people across ages. Study-level findings and limits: Leaving the PBMCs unsorted stopped any conclusive comparison of naive versus antigen-experienced cells.

CDR3 length: 14 residues. The germline gives CDR1 DFQATT, CDR2 SNEGSKA (reference sequence). These data were also filed under a second study, of T cells of mothers and their children. In that study: The yield was over 8.5 million TCR beta CDR3 reads from each mother and approximately 3 million from each child.

The V call is TRBV20-1, the J call TRBJ2-5; TRBD1 matches 9 bases. The closer fit of TRBJ2-7 to the DNA end suggests the J call may be wrong. The TCR was taken from a boy under 10 years old in good health. Sequencing used blood. The CDR3 protein is CSARAGTGFYEQYF. In nucleotides, the CDR3 is TGCAGTGCTAGAGCCGGGACAGGGTTCTACGAGCAGTACTTC.